This TCR beta chain was recovered during a study of T cell repertoires in cytomegalovirus infection. Across the study: In public TCR beta signatures, there were indications of both CMV infection and matching HLA type. Points from the study as a whole: CMV-specific TCR beta clonotypes restricted by HLA-C were the ones dominating the ex vivo response.

As concerns this clonotype: What it binds is unknown.

Between the trimmed V and J ends, which lost 3 bases and 4 bases, there was a span of 10 bases. CDR1 DFQATT and CDR2 SNEGSKA come from the germline V gene (reference sequence). This CDR3 has 12 amino acids. MiXCR was run by TCRdb on the reads, yielding one entry per CDR3 protein. The sample has a few hundred thousand distinct CDR3 sequences, approximately 25% seen once. The source material was PBMCs. This TCR was recovered from a human donor in good health (CMV status not recorded). Some clones in this sample may be carry-over from other donors' samples. The J gene is TRBJ2-7, the V gene TRBV20-1; D gene ambiguous. The CDR3: CSASEQSYEQYF. Written as DNA, the CDR3 is TGCAGTGCTAGTGAACAGTCGTACGAGCAGTACTTC.